These 21 T cell receptor beta chains share one sample of origin, sequenced in a study of cytomegalovirus exposure and HLA in healthy donors. Sequencing was performed with immunoSEQ multiplex PCR; in TCRdb, only in-frame clones are kept and a portion is missing. The sample lists roughly 280,000 clones; 80% to 90% were seen once. Input material: PBMCs. The source of these receptors is a woman aged 18-29 years in good health and CMV-seronegative.

The chain has TRBV7-3 and TRBJ1-1; tentative D call: TRBD1 (6 bases). The CDR3 has 14 amino acids. Trimming took 5 bases from V and 3 from J, leaving 13 bases between them. CDR1 SGHTA and CDR2 FQGTGA come from the germline V gene. DNA of the CDR3: TGTGCCAGCAGCCCACAGGGTGGGGACACTGAAGCTTTCTTT. Translated, it gives CASSPQGGDTEAFF. The full variable domain, its missing parts supplied by reference TRBV7-3 and TRBJ1-1, is GAGVSQTPSNKVTEKGKYVELRCDPISGHTALYWYRQSLGQGPEFLIYFQGTGAADDSGLPNDRFFAVRPEGSVSTLKIQRTERGDSAVYLCASSPQGGDTEAFFGQGTRLTVV.

The chain links TRBV5-1 to TRBJ2-1; 9 positions match TRBD1. Germline CDR1 is SGHRS and CDR2 is YFSETQ. CDR3 length equals 14 residues. With V trimmed by 2 bases and J by 9 bases, 6 bases remained unmatched. The CDR3: CASSLGQGNSEQFF. The CDR3 nucleotides read TGCGCCAGCAGCTTAGGACAGGGGAATAGTGAGCAGTTCTTC.

The chain is built from TRBV7-6 and TRBJ2-7, with TRBD1 as a possible D gene (6 bases). The V gene's germline CDR1 is SGHVS and CDR2 FNYEAQ. The V and J ends lost 5 bases and 6 bases respectively, with 20 bases between them. The CDR3 contains 15 residues. CDR3 DNA sequence: TGTGCCAGCAGCCCCCTCCCCGGACAGTCGTCCGAGCAGTACTTC. Amino acid sequence: CASSPLPGQSSEQYF.

This chain uses TRBV30 with TRBJ2-1, with 13 bases aligning to TRBD2. The CDR3 has 14 residues. Germline CDR1 is GTSNPN and CDR2 is SVGIG (reference sequence). Trimming took 0 bases from V and 7 from J; bases not matched to a gene: 0. This CDR3 reads CAWSVLAGGNEQFF. In DNA, the CDR3 is TGTGCCTGGAGTGTACTAGCGGGGGGGAATGAGCAGTTCTTC.

This clone was seen a handful of times. The chain joins TRBV27 to TRBJ2-7, with a possible D match to TRBD2 (6 bases). Germline values: CDR1 MNHEY, CDR2 SMNVEV (reference sequence). V shed 8 bases and J shed 0 bases, with 8 bases lying between them. This CDR3 has 12 amino acids. The CDR3 DNA reads as TGTGCCAGCGGGACTGGCTCCTACGAGCAGTACTTC. Translating gives CASGTGSYEQYF.

V gene TRBV7-3 combines with J gene TRBJ2-1; the D gene is possibly TRBD2 (8 bases). Trimming left V 0 bases short and J 4 bases short, with 37 bases between. This CDR3 comprises 24 residues. Per germline, CDR1 SGHTA and CDR2 FQGTGA. CDR3 sequence reads: CASSLTVHTGGTRHQGGHYNEQFF. The CDR3 coding sequence is TGTGCCAGCAGCTTAACGGTACACACTGGCGGGACTAGACACCAGGGGGGCCATTACAATGAGCAGTTCTTC.

This sequence joins TRBV25-1 and TRBJ2-3, with D possibly matching TRBD1 (6 bases). CDR1 is MGHDK and CDR2 is SYGVNS in the germline V gene. This CDR3 is 12 amino acids long. V lost 6 bases, J lost 6 bases, and 10 bases lay in between. The CDR3 loop reads CASSPQGDTQYF. In DNA form, the CDR3 reads TGTGCCAGCAGCCCCCAGGGGGATACGCAGTATTTT.

V usage is TRBV14 and J usage is TRBJ2-5; a weak D match, TRBD2 (6 bases). V was trimmed by 4 bases and J by 1 base, leaving 7 bases between them. From germline, CDR1 is SGHDN and CDR2 FVKESK. This CDR3 spans 13 amino acids. The CDR3 sequence: CASSPGLQETQYF. The CDR3 DNA sequence: TGTGCCAGCAGCCCGGGACTCCAAGAGACCCAGTACTTC.

The V and J genes are TRBV6-5 and TRBJ1-1; D possibly corresponds to TRBD1 (5 bases). V was clipped by 3 bases and J by 5 bases, with 16 bases between them. This CDR3 has 15 residues. Germline values: CDR1 MNHEY, CDR2 SVGAGI. Written as DNA, the CDR3 is TGTGCCAGCAGTTATAGGGGTACGCCGATTACTGAAGCTTTCTTT. Translation: CASSYRGTPITEAFF.

CDR3 in amino acids: CASGVTQYF. The CDR3 DNA sequence: TGTGCCAGCGGAGTTACGCAGTATTTT. The gene calls are TRBV2 and TRBJ2-3, with D hard to call. The germline gives CDR1 SNHLY, CDR2 FYNNEI. The CDR3 is made up of 9 amino acids. The V end lost 8 bases, the J end lost 8 bases, and 5 bases lay between the germline ends.

This clone was found a few times. This chain joins TRBV19 and TRBJ1-2; the D is unclear. Germline values: CDR1 LNHDA, CDR2 SQIVND (reference sequence). Deletions cut 7 bases from V and 3 bases from J, with 15 bases between. The CDR3 contains 14 residues. CDR3 residues: CASTPEGGYYGYTF. Written as DNA, the CDR3 is TGTGCCAGTACCCCCGAAGGCGGATACTATGGCTACACCTTC.

The chain carries TRBV11-2 and TRBJ2-2; D gene ambiguous. Trimming cost V 1 base and J 6 bases, with 6 bases left between them. CDR3 length equals 13 residues. Germline CDR1 reads SGHAT; CDR2 reads FQNNGV. CDR3 residues: CASSLVAAGELFF. The CDR3 nucleotides read TGTGCCAGCAGCTTAGTGGCAGCCGGGGAGCTGTTTTTT. The full variable domain, completed using reference TRBV11-2 and TRBJ2-2, is EAGVAQSPRYKIIEKRQSVAFWCNPISGHATLYWYQQILGQGPKLLIQFQNNGVVDDSQLPKDRFSAERLKGVDSTLKIQPAKLEDSAVYLCASSLVAAGELFFGEGSRLTVL.

This chain links TRBV6-5 with TRBJ1-6, with D possibly TRBD1 on 5 matching bases. Germline V CDR1 and CDR2: MNHEY, SVGAGI. This CDR3 region has 15 residues. Trimming took 3 bases from V and 9 from J, leaving 15 bases between them. The CDR3 loop reads CASSYQGTLGSPLHF. CDR3 nucleotides: TGTGCCAGCAGTTATCAGGGAACTCTTGGTTCACCCCTCCACTTT.

The chain links TRBV9 to TRBJ1-6; 8 nucleotides align to TRBD1. The ends lost 1 base at V and 8 bases at J; junction bases unmatched: 5. The CDR3 spans 15 residues. Germline CDR1 reads SGDLS; CDR2 reads YYNGEE. The CDR3: CASSVRTGGDSPLHF. As DNA, the CDR3 is TGTGCCAGCAGCGTACGCACAGGGGGGGATTCACCCCTCCACTTT.

This clone was found a few times. This chain connects TRBV6-6 to TRBJ1-2, with D possibly matching TRBD1 (5 bases). This CDR3 spans 12 amino acids. V was shortened by 5 bases and J by 4 bases, with 8 bases between the two germline ends. Germline CDR1 is MNHNY and CDR2 is SVGAGI (reference sequence). The CDR3 DNA reads as TGTGCCAGCAGTCTGGGGGGCTATGGCTACACCTTC. It codes for CASSLGGYGYTF.

The chain employs TRBV5-1 and TRBJ1-1; 9 bases line up with TRBD1. The CDR3 totals 12 residues. Trimming cost V 2 bases and J 8 bases; bases outside gene matches: 1. Germline values: CDR1 SGHRS, CDR2 YFSETQ. CDR3 nucleotides: TGCGCCAGCAGCTTACAGGGGGCGGAAGCTTTCTTT. It is translated as CASSLQGAEAFF.

V gene TRBV5-4 combines with J gene TRBJ1-2, with TRBD1 matching over 7 bases. The J segment lost 8 bases and the V segment lost 4 bases, leaving 14 bases of the junction unmatched. The germline CDR1 and CDR2 sequences are SGHNT and YYREEE (reference sequence). This CDR3 is built from 15 residues. The CDR3 region has the DNA TGTGCCAGCAGCCTGAAAACCCTCAGGGGACAGGGCTACACCTTC. This translates into CASSLKTLRGQGYTF. The whole variable domain, filled in from reference TRBV5-4 and TRBJ1-2, reads ETGVTQSPTHLIKTRGQQVTLRCSSQSGHNTVSWYQQALGQGPQFIFQYYREEENGRGNFPPRFSGLQFPNYSSELNVNALELDDSALYLCASSLKTLRGQGYTFGSGTRLTVV.

The rearrangement uses TRBV9 and TRBJ1-3; 10 bases line up with TRBD1. The V gene's germline CDR1 is SGDLS and CDR2 YYNGEE. With 5 bases clipped from V and 3 bases from J, the junction kept 5 bases outside the gene matches. This CDR3 comprises 15 residues. CDR3 nucleotide sequence: TGTGCCAGCAGTGGACAGGGGGGCTTTGGAAACACCATATATTTT. Translated: CASSGQGGFGNTIYF.

The chain is built from TRBV28 and TRBJ1-6; 7 bases align to TRBD1. Germline assignment: CDR1 MDHEN and CDR2 SYDVKM. Trimming took 6 bases from V and 7 from J; bases not matched to a gene: 6. There are 14 residues in the CDR3. CDR3 DNA sequence: TGTGCCAGCAGGACAGGGTATGCGAATTCACCCCTCCACTTT. The encoded protein is CASRTGYANSPLHF.

The V and J genes are TRBV7-9 and TRBJ1-1; no reliable D call. The ends were cut back, 7 bases at V and 0 bases at J, with 15 bases in the middle. Germline V gene lookup returns CDR1 SEHNR and CDR2 FQNEAQ (reference sequence). This CDR3 has 15 amino acids. CDR3 protein: CASISPRGMNTEAFF. CDR3 bases: TGTGCCAGCATCTCACCTCGGGGTATGAACACTGAAGCTTTCTTT.

The V call is TRBV5-6, the J call TRBJ1-1; possibly TRBD1 for D (6 bases). V shed 4 bases and J shed 8 bases, with 9 bases lying between them. Per germline, CDR1 SGHDT and CDR2 YYEEEE. The CDR3 runs 11 residues. The CDR3 DNA is TGTGCCAGCAGCGGTGGACAGGAAGCTTTCTTT. Translation: CASSGGQEAFF.